These T cell receptor beta chains were read from a single sample in a study of cytomegalovirus exposure and HLA in healthy donors. TCRdb's copy holds only in-frame clones and misses some; the assay was immunoSEQ multiplex PCR. This sample has around 150,000 clones, with around 78% found just once. Sequencing was carried out using PBMCs. The receptor set was obtained from a woman aged 40 to 50 in good health and CMV-seronegative. The CDR3 runs from the conserved cysteine through the conserved F or W. Fields, in order: V gene, CDR3 protein.

V gene: TRBV6-6
CDR3 protein: CASSSRGAGNQPQHF

V gene: TRBV18
CDR3 protein: CASSPSMDFSYEQYF

V gene: TRBV5-1
CDR3 protein: CASSLVGGPGELFF

V gene: TRBV14
CDR3 protein: CASSQVANTEAFF

V gene: TRBV7-9
CDR3 protein: CASSSSGRANTQYF

V gene: TRBV2
CDR3 protein: CASRGGQGREQYF

V gene: TRBV19
CDR3 protein: CASSTSRQGNTEAFF

V gene: TRBV27
CDR3 protein: CASLADHYLYNEQFF

V gene: TRBV9
CDR3 protein: CASSVGQGTTYEQYF

V gene: TRBV5-1
CDR3 protein: CASRPNSGSGELFF

V gene: TRBV30
CDR3 protein: CAWGTGDQPQHF

V gene: TRBV2
CDR3 protein: CASSESSGSNQPQHF

V gene: TRBV9
CDR3 protein: CASSVATGGQSEQYF

V gene: TRBV30
CDR3 protein: CAWSPRTGPLHF

V gene: TRBV5-6
CDR3 protein: CASSLTSGVGQETQYF

V gene: TRBV29-1
CDR3 protein: CSAEGQGETEAFF

V gene: TRBV19
CDR3 protein: CASSISDYRQGEQFF

V gene: TRBV30
CDR3 protein: CAWSVRGRLYGYTF

V gene: TRBV2
CDR3 protein: CASYPRGQSLNGYTF

V gene: TRBV18
CDR3 protein: CASSAGQGTEAFF

V gene: TRBV6-1
CDR3 protein: CASSAGGVEQFF

V gene: TRBV5-6
CDR3 protein: CASRRAGGKNEQYF

V gene: TRBV13
CDR3 protein: CASSLGQGDRGYTF

V gene: TRBV6-5
CDR3 protein: CASSLIAGNNEQFF

V gene: TRBV29-1
CDR3 protein: CSVEWGGKDGELFF

V gene: TRBV6-1
CDR3 protein: CASSANYKPGQGGLNTEAFF

V gene: TRBV30
CDR3 protein: CAWSPGLAGGDEQYF

V gene: TRBV6-5
CDR3 protein: CASRDSYEQYF

V gene: TRBV7-9
CDR3 protein: CASSPRGHMGTEAFF

V gene: TRBV5-4
CDR3 protein: CASGRDRDHEQYF

V gene: TRBV2
CDR3 protein: CASGTVRHNEQFF

V gene: TRBV5-1
CDR3 protein: CASSLEGGWTKNIQYF

V gene: TRBV10-3
CDR3 protein: CAISESSGGGSNYGYTF

V gene: TRBV7-9
CDR3 protein: CASLVQGGTEAFF

V gene: TRBV18
CDR3 protein: CASSSRSSFTYNEQFF

V gene: TRBV4-1
CDR3 protein: CASSETGYEQYF

V gene: TRBV6-1
CDR3 protein: CASSEETGIGELFF

V gene: TRBV7-2
CDR3 protein: CASSLVDFSTQYF

V gene: TRBV27
CDR3 protein: CASSHLRTSGDTEAFF

V gene: TRBV30
CDR3 protein: CAWRSSGTHEQFF

V gene: TRBV5-1
CDR3 protein: CASQGGSNTGELFF

V gene: TRBV6-6
CDR3 protein: CASSYVGADTDTQYF

V gene: TRBV7-9
CDR3 protein: CASRTGTSGSGSYNEQFF

V gene: TRBV2
CDR3 protein: CASSEAGTGLFGYTF

V gene: TRBV28
CDR3 protein: CASITTQGDQPQHF

V gene: TRBV7-9
CDR3 protein: CASSLTGYEQYF

V gene: TRBV2
CDR3 protein: CARGSGLGYNEQFF

V gene: TRBV7-3
CDR3 protein: CASSLSGEETQYF